What follows is one T cell receptor (beta chain) and its context. Its antigen is not known. This sample is part of a study of cytomegalovirus exposure and HLA in healthy donors. Study as a whole: The approximately 600 first-cohort repertoires shared a platform with the roughly 120 validation repertoires, as reported in a later analysis. Whole-study results and caveats: The CMV antigen specificity of a few CMV-associated chains was confirmed through in vitro analysis.

Trimming pared 1 base from V and 13 bases from J, leaving 17 bases between. In germline, CDR1 is KGHSH, CDR2 LQKENI. This CDR3 region has 14 residues. TCRdb's table, derived via immunoSEQ multiplex PCR, lists solely in-frame clones and lacks some. The table records some 140,000 clones, 86% of them present only once. This sequence was found in a man in his late teens or twenties in good health and CMV-seronegative. The genes are TRBV18 and TRBJ2-1, with D possibly matching TRBD1 (6 bases). Sequencing used PBMCs. The CDR3 here is CASSPLGTLSTQFF. CDR3 DNA: TGTGCCAGCTCACCACTGGGGACACTAAGTACCCAGTTCTTC.